Listed below are T cell receptor beta chains from one sample, sequenced in a study of cytomegalovirus exposure and HLA in healthy donors. Libraries were prepared by immunoSEQ multiplex PCR; TCRdb keeps only in-frame clonotypes and omits some of them. The sample shows approximately 150,000 clones, approximately 80% of them seen only once. Sequencing was carried out using PBMCs. The receptors originated from a middle-aged woman in good health and CMV-seronegative. CDR3s include the opening cysteine and the closing phenylalanine or tryptophan. The order of the fields is V gene, D gene, J gene, clone size, CDR3 protein, CDR3 DNA. A D gene is named only where the DNA matches it firmly. Clone size is shown for a subset of rows, as once, few, many or a class of expanded clone.

v_gene: TRBV27
d_gene: TRBD2
j_gene: TRBJ2-1
abundance: NA
CDR3aa: CASTGRLAANEQFF
CDR3nt: TGTGCCAGCACTGGAAGACTAGCGGCCAATGAGCAGTTCTTC

v_gene: TRBV6-6
d_gene: NA
j_gene: TRBJ1-4
abundance: NA
CDR3aa: CASRRAQGLNEKLFF
CDR3nt: TGTGCCAGCAGACGCGCACAGGGCCTGAATGAAAAACTGTTTTTT

v_gene: TRBV11-3
d_gene: TRBD1
j_gene: TRBJ2-5
abundance: few
CDR3aa: CASSLRGTGRETQYF
CDR3nt: TGTGCCAGCAGCTTAAGAGGGACAGGAAGGGAGACCCAGTACTTC

v_gene: TRBV7-2
d_gene: NA
j_gene: TRBJ2-2
abundance: NA
CDR3aa: CASSLLALNTGELFF
CDR3nt: TGTGCCAGCAGCTTACTAGCGCTTAACACCGGGGAGCTGTTTTTT

v_gene: TRBV9
d_gene: NA
j_gene: TRBJ2-1
abundance: NA
CDR3aa: CASSPRTAYNEQFF
CDR3nt: TGTGCCAGCAGCCCCCGGACAGCCTACAATGAGCAGTTCTTC

v_gene: TRBV27
d_gene: NA
j_gene: TRBJ1-5
abundance: once
CDR3aa: CASSPGRLQPQHF
CDR3nt: TGTGCCAGCAGTCCCGGTCGATTGCAGCCCCAGCATTTT

v_gene: TRBV29-1
d_gene: TRBD2
j_gene: TRBJ2-7
abundance: few
CDR3aa: CSVKGSKREGWYEQYF
CDR3nt: TGCAGCGTTAAAGGTTCGAAGCGGGAGGGGTGGTACGAGCAGTACTTC

v_gene: TRBV4-3
d_gene: TRBD2
j_gene: TRBJ2-1
abundance: NA
CDR3aa: CASSQDGGPGLAALNEQFF
CDR3nt: TGCGCCAGCAGCCAAGATGGGGGGCCGGGACTAGCGGCTCTCAATGAGCAGTTCTTC

v_gene: TRBV21-1
d_gene: NA
j_gene: TRBJ1-1
abundance: few
CDR3aa: CASSTQGLDTEAFF
CDR3nt: TGTGCCAGCAGCACTCAGGGGTTGGACACTGAAGCTTTCTTT

v_gene: TRBV25-1
d_gene: NA
j_gene: TRBJ2-2
abundance: NA
CDR3aa: CASSSGYTGELFF
CDR3nt: TGTGCCAGCAGTTCGGGATACACCGGGGAGCTGTTTTTT

v_gene: TRBV9
d_gene: TRBD2
j_gene: TRBJ2-5
abundance: NA
CDR3aa: CASSVGGGGGTQYF
CDR3nt: TGTGCCAGCAGCGTAGGAGGCGGGGGAGGGACCCAGTACTTC

v_gene: TRBV6-5
d_gene: TRBD2
j_gene: TRBJ2-7
abundance: NA
CDR3aa: CASSYLSSGGLSEQYF
CDR3nt: TGTGCCAGCAGTTACTTGTCTAGCGGGGGCCTCTCCGAGCAGTACTTC